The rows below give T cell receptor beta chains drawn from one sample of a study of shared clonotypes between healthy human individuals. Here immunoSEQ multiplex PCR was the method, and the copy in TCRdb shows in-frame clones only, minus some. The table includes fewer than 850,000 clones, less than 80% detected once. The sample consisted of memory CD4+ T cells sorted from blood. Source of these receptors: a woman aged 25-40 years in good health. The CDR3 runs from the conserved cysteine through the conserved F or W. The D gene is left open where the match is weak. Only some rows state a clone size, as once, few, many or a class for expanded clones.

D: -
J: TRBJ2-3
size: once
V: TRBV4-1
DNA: TGCGCCAGCAGCCAAGCCACCTCCGAGGCAGATACGCAGTATTTT
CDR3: CASSQATSEADTQYF

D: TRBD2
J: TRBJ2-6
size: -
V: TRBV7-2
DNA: TGTGCCAGCAGCTTAGGACTAGCATCGGGCTCTGGGGCCAACGTCCTGACTTTC
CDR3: CASSLGLASGSGANVLTF

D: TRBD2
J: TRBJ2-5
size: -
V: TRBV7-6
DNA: TGTGCCAGCAGCTTAGCGGGGAGGGGAAGGAAGGTGGGTCAAGAGACCCAGTACTTC
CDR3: CASSLAGRGRKVGQETQYF

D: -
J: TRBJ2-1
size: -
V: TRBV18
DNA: TGTGCCAGCTCACTTCAGGAGTCCTACAATGAGCAGTTCTTC
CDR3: CASSLQESYNEQFF

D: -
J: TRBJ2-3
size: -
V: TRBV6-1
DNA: TGTGCCAGCAACGAGCGCACAGATACGCAGTATTTT
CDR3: CASNERTDTQYF

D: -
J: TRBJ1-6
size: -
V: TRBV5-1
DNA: TGCGCCAGCAGCTTGGGGACAGCGAGAGAACCCCTCCACTTT
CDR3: CASSLGTAREPLHF

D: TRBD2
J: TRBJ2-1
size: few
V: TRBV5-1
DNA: TGCGCCAGCAGTGCATCTAGCGGCTCCTACAATGAGCAGTTCTTC
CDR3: CASSASSGSYNEQFF

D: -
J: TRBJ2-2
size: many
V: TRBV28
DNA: TGTGCCAGCAGTTTATCGGGGTTTCGCACCGGGGAGCTGTTTTTT
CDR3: CASSLSGFRTGELFF

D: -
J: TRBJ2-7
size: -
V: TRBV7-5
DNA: TGTGTCAGAAGCCTCGGTTGGAACTACGAGCAGTACTTC
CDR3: CVRSLGWNYEQYF

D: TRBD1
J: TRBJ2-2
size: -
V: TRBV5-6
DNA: TGTGCCAGCAGCTTGGAGCAGGGGGAGACCGGGGAGCTGTTTTTT
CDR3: CASSLEQGETGELFF

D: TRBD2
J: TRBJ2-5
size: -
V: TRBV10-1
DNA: TGCGCCAGCAAAAGGCGGGCGGGAGTTTCCCAAGAGACCCAGTACTTC
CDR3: CASKRRAGVSQETQYF

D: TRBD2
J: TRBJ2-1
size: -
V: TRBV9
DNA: TGTGCCAGCAGCCCGGGGACTATCGGTCTATCTAATGAGCAGTTCTTC
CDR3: CASSPGTIGLSNEQFF

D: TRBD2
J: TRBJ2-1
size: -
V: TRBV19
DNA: TGTGCCAGTAGTGCACTAGCGGGGCCTTCCTACAATGAGCAGTTCTTC
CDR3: CASSALAGPSYNEQFF

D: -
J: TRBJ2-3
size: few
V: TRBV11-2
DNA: TGTGCCAGCAGCCCGGGAGGTTGGGGGCAAACAGATACGCAGTATTTT
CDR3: CASSPGGWGQTDTQYF

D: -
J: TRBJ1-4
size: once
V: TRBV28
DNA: TGTGCCAGCAGCGGACAGAATGAAAAACTGTTTTTT
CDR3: CASSGQNEKLFF

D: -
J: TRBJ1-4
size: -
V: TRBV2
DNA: TGTGCCAGCAGATCCGGTCCGAATGAAAAACTGTTTTTT
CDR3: CASRSGPNEKLFF

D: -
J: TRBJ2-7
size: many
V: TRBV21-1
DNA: TGTGCCAGCCAAAGCACGAGGGACAGCCGCTACGAGCAGTACTTC
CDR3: CASQSTRDSRYEQYF

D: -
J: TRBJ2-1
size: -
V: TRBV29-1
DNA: TGCAGCGTTGAAGTATTTGAGCAGTTCTTC
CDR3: CSVEVFEQFF

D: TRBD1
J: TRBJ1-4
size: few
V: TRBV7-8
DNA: TGTGCCAGCAGCTTAGGCCTTTTATTAACAGGGGAGGCAACTAATGAAAAACTGTTTTTT
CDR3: CASSLGLLLTGEATNEKLFF

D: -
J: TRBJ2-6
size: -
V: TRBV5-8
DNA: TGTGCCAGCAGCTTGGCCCTGTCCTCTGGGGCCAACGTCCTGACTTTC
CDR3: CASSLALSSGANVLTF

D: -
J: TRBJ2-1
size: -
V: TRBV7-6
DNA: TGTGCCAGCAGCTTAGGACACGCATACAATGAGCAGTTCTTC
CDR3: CASSLGHAYNEQFF

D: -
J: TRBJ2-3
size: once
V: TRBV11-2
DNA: TGTGCCAGCAGCCGCTCAGTCGCAGATACGCAGTATTTT
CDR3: CASSRSVADTQYF